One and the same sample provided the 20 T cell receptor beta chains below, sequenced in a study of blood T cells in healthy people across ages. Through a sample-barcoded 5' primer and a J-beta primer mix, a second PCR was run for 7 to 11 cycles. MiXCR, applied by TCRdb to the 5' RACE reads, yields one record per CDR3 protein. Altogether about 1.6 million distinct CDR3 sequences are present, around 36% being singletons, with the ten largest covering about 11%. Material: blood. The receptor source for this set is a woman aged 25 to 45 in good health.

This clonotype appeared many times. V usage is TRBV12-3 or TRBV12-4 and J usage is TRBJ2-5; D perhaps matches TRBD2 (5 bases). The V end lost 2 bases, the J end lost 7 bases, and 14 bases lay between the germline ends. The CDR3 contains 14 residues. CDR3 nucleotides: TGTGCCAGCAGTTTATTGGGGAGACACGGGACCCAGTACTTC. It encodes CASSLLGRHGTQYF.

This sequence joins TRBV7-3 and TRBJ2-1; no firm D call. The CDR3 is 15 residues long. CDR1 is SGHTA, CDR2 FQGTGA, per germline. Between the trimmed V and J ends, which lost 5 bases and 9 bases, there was a span of 20 bases. The CDR3: CASSPFRSKRLEQFF. Here the CDR3 DNA reads TGTGCCAGCAGCCCATTCCGTAGTAAGCGCCTTGAGCAGTTCTTC.

The chain uses TRBV5-6 and TRBJ2-1, with a weak D call TRBD2 (6 bases). Germline V gene sequence: CDR1 SGHDT, CDR2 YYEEEE. The CDR3 loop spans 14 amino acids. Deletions cut 4 bases from V and 8 bases from J, with 16 bases between. CDR3 amino acids: CASSETRRRDEQFF. The CDR3 DNA is TGTGCCAGCAGCGAGACTAGGCGGAGGGATGAGCAGTTCTTC.

The chain is built from TRBV28 and TRBJ2-5, with TRBD2 identical over 7 bases. Germline V gene lookup returns CDR1 MDHEN and CDR2 SYDVKM. This CDR3 has 14 residues. The trim removed 6 bases at V and 5 bases at J, leaving 9 bases unmatched. For the CDR3, the DNA is TGTGCCAGCAGCGTCAGGGAGGGGTACGAGACCCAGTACTTC. Translating it yields CASSVREGYETQYF.

This clonotype showed up just a few times. The J gene is TRBJ2-5, the V gene TRBV7-9; D remains ambiguous. The V end lost 3 bases, the J end lost 2 bases, and 10 bases lay between the germline ends. Germline assignment: CDR1 SEHNR and CDR2 FQNEAQ (reference sequence). This CDR3 spans 14 amino acids. CDR3 nucleotide sequence: TGTGCCAGCAGCTTCTTTACAGAGCAAGAGACCCAGTACTTC. Its protein product is CASSFFTEQETQYF. Looking up the rest from reference TRBV7-9 and TRBJ2-5 gives the full variable domain: DTGVSQNPRHKITKRGQNVTFRCDPISEHNRLYWYRQTLGQGPEFLTYFQNEAQLEKSRLLSDRFSAERPKGSFSTLEIQRTEQGDSAMYLCASSFFTEQETQYFGPGTRLLVL.

The chain couples TRBV6-1 to TRBJ2-3, with 8 positions matching TRBD2. Germline V gene lookup returns CDR1 MNHNS and CDR2 SASEGT. CDR3 length: 15 residues. V was clipped by 6 bases and J by 1 base; unmatched bases: 6. CDR3 in amino acids: CASRKRAGGTDTQYF. Written as DNA, the CDR3 is TGTGCCAGCAGAAAACGAGCGGGGGGCACAGATACGCAGTATTTT.

This clonotype was seen a few times. The CDR3 DNA reads TGCAGTGCTGCGGGGGGTGGGCTCCAAGAGACCCAGTACTTC. It is translated as CSAAGGGLQETQYF. The chain employs TRBV20-1 and TRBJ2-5, with TRBD2 matching 8 bases. Trimming at V came to 5 bases and at J to 1 base, leaving 6 bases not matched to a gene. This CDR3 region has 14 residues. Looked up from germline, CDR1 is DFQATT and CDR2 is SNEGSKA (reference sequence).

This clonotype has a single count. The germline gene is not matched at one end of the junction; a read error may be the cause. The rearrangement uses TRBV15 and TRBJ2-7; 9 positions agree with TRBD1. The CDR3 sequence is 17 residues long. Germline-derived CDR1 and CDR2 are LNHNV and YYDKDF (reference sequence). CDR3 in DNA: TGTGCCCCCAGCAGGCCCATTTCGGGACAGGGCAGGGGCGAGCAGTACTTC. This translates into CAPSRPISGQGRGEQYF.

Comments on this clonotype: At one boundary the junction diverges from the germline segment, which might be a read error. The chain recombines TRBV28 with TRBJ2-1, with TRBD2 as a possible D gene (6 bases). The CDR3 is made up of 14 amino acids. Germline V gene sequence: CDR1 MDHEN, CDR2 SYDVKM. The CDR3 DNA follows: TGTGCCAGCAGTCCACGGGACTCCGACAATGAGCAGTTCTTC. It is translated as CASSPRDSDNEQFF. Together with reference TRBV28 and TRBJ2-1, the CDR3 gives the full variable domain: DVKVTQSSRYLVKRTGEKVFLECVQDMDHENMFWYRQDPGLGLRLIYFSYDVKMKEKGDIPEGYSVSREKKERFSLILESASTNQTSMYLCASSPRDSDNEQFFGPGTRLTVL.

The chain joins TRBV12-3 or TRBV12-4 to TRBJ1-6; D is perhaps TRBD1 (5 bases). V gave up 6 bases and J gave up 2 bases, with 11 bases separating them. This CDR3 has 15 residues. This CDR3 is CASSQRGPYNSPLHF. The CDR3 DNA reads TGTGCCAGCAGCCAAAGGGGACCCTATAATTCACCCCTCCACTTT.

This clonotype was counted a few times. The chain uses TRBV9 and TRBJ1-2, with TRBD1 matching over 9 bases. In germline, CDR1 is SGDLS, CDR2 YYNGEE. The junction had 8 bases not matched to a gene; V was cut back by 3 bases and J by 8 bases. The CDR3 has 14 residues. This CDR3 reads CASSDRTGVRGYTF. DNA of the CDR3: TGTGCCAGCAGCGACCGGACAGGGGTGCGCGGCTACACCTTC.

The V and J genes are TRBV24-1 and TRBJ2-1; D is possibly TRBD2 (6 bases). Germline-derived CDR1 and CDR2 are KGHDR and SFDVKD. V gave up 3 bases and J gave up 0 bases, with 17 bases separating them. This CDR3 has 18 residues. CDR3 nucleotide sequence: TGTGCCACCAGTGATCCCGGGGTGCGGGAAAGCTCCTACAATGAGCAGTTCTTC. Its protein product is CATSDPGVRESSYNEQFF.

The chain joins TRBV20-1 to TRBJ2-7; 10 bases map to TRBD2. The CDR3 contains 14 residues. Trimming at V came to 6 bases and at J to 2 bases, leaving 7 bases not matched to a gene. Germline V gene lookup returns CDR1 DFQATT and CDR2 SNEGSKA (reference sequence). CDR3 residues: CSASLAGQTYEQYF. In DNA form, the CDR3 reads TGCAGTGCCTCACTAGCGGGACAGACCTACGAGCAGTACTTC.

The chain's CDR3 is CASSLVRGSGNYGYTF. CDR3 coding DNA: TGTGCCAGCAGCTTAGTGCGCGGATCCGGGAATTATGGCTACACCTTC. The rearrangement links TRBV7-2 to TRBJ1-2, with D hard to call. The ends were cut back, 1 base at V and 5 bases at J, with 17 bases in the middle. CDR3 length equals 16 residues. Germline V lookup: CDR1 SGHTA, CDR2 FQGNSA.

This clonotype has more than one count but fewer than ten. The chain employs TRBV20-1 and TRBJ2-7; either TRBD1 or TRBD2 may fit D (5 bases each). V was cut by 5 bases and J by 2 bases, with 13 bases left in between. This CDR3 contains 13 residues. CDR1 DFQATT and CDR2 SNEGSKA come from the germline V gene (reference sequence). CDR3 sequence reads: CSALPQGPYEQYF. DNA of the CDR3: TGCAGTGCTCTCCCTCAGGGACCCTACGAGCAGTACTTC.

Note on this clonotype: Just one base apart from a much larger clone, this may be a read error. The chain joins TRBV4-2 to TRBJ2-6, with 9 bases aligning to TRBD2. The CDR3 is 22 residues long. Germline V gene sequence: CDR1 LGHNA, CDR2 YNFKEQ. This chain's CDR3 is CVSSQEYFTGLAGRSGANVLTF. As DNA, the CDR3 is TGTGTCAGCAGCCAAGAATATTTTACGGGGCTAGCGGGACGCTCTGGGGCCAACGTCCTGACTTTC.

The V and J genes are TRBV9 and TRBJ2-7; weak D call: TRBD2 (6 bases). Trimming took off 4 bases at V and 0 bases at J, with 17 bases between the two ends. This CDR3 has 16 amino acids. The germline CDR1 and CDR2 sequences are SGDLS and YYNGEE. CDR3 loop: CASSPQRGGISYEQYF. In DNA, the CDR3 is TGTGCCAGCAGCCCCCAACGTGGCGGGATCTCCTACGAGCAGTACTTC. The full variable domain, its missing parts supplied by reference TRBV9 and TRBJ2-7, is DSGVTQTPKHLITATGQRVTLRCSPRSGDLSVYWYQQSLDQGLQFLIQYYNGEERAKGNILERFSAQQFPDLHSELNLSSLELGDSALYFCASSPQRGGISYEQYFGPGTRLTVT.

V is TRBV5-5 and J is TRBJ2-1; the D gene could be TRBD1 or TRBD2 (6 bases each). The CDR3 is 16 residues long. The germline CDR1 and CDR2 sequences are SGHKS and YYEKEE (reference sequence). Trimming removed 3 bases from V and 6 bases from J, with 19 bases in between. In nucleotides, the CDR3 is TGTGCCAGCAGCTATGGAGTCGGAGGGGGAATCAATGAGCAGTTCTTC. Translating it yields CASSYGVGGGINEQFF.

This clonotype appeared a few times. The chain couples TRBV29-1 to TRBJ1-1; perhaps TRBD1 as D (5 bases). The V gene's germline CDR1 is SQVTM and CDR2 ANQGSEA. V was pared by 7 bases and J by 2 bases, with 14 bases between. The CDR3 totals 13 residues. The CDR3 is CSAFDSVNTEAFF. In nucleotides, the CDR3 is TGCAGCGCGTTCGACAGCGTCAACACTGAAGCTTTCTTT.

The chain couples TRBV12-3 or TRBV12-4 to TRBJ2-1; no firm D call. V was cut by 4 bases and J by 9 bases, with 7 bases left in between. This CDR3 is 11 amino acids long. CDR3 region: CASSWSIEQFF. The CDR3 DNA reads as TGTGCCAGCAGTTGGTCGATTGAGCAGTTCTTC.